Each of the 19 T cell receptor beta chains below was sequenced from the same sample in a study of cytomegalovirus exposure and HLA in healthy donors. Researchers ran the PCR with 60 Vbeta and 13 Jbeta primers. Clones were read by immunoSEQ multiplex PCR, and TCRdb kept only the in-frame ones, dropping some. The table has about 150,000 clones, roughly 79% seen once. The material sequenced was PBMCs. The receptor source for this set is a male donor in good health and CMV-seronegative.

V and J are TRBV11-3 and TRBJ2-1; 9 nucleotides agree with TRBD2. Germline lookup yields CDR1 SGHNT and CDR2 YENEEA. The V segment lost 3 bases and the J segment 3 bases; nucleotides outside the gene matches: 3. This CDR3 is 15 amino acids long. CDR3 protein: CASSFSSGGYNEQFF. The CDR3 DNA is TGTGCCAGCAGCTTTAGTAGCGGGGGCTACAATGAGCAGTTCTTC.

The V gene is TRBV14, the J gene TRBJ1-6; TRBD1 agrees at 8 bases. V trimming: 3 bases; J trimming: 7 bases; junction bases outside the gene matches: 8. Germline V gene sequence: CDR1 SGHDN, CDR2 FVKESK. The CDR3 totals 16 residues. CDR3 loop: CASSHPTGTGNSPLHF. The CDR3 coding sequence is TGTGCCAGCAGCCACCCGACCGGGACAGGCAATTCACCCCTCCACTTT.

This chain links TRBV27 with TRBJ2-5; 8 bases match TRBD1. The closer fit of TRBJ2-7 to the DNA end suggests the J call may be wrong. This CDR3 comprises 16 residues. Germline CDR1 MNHEY, CDR2 SMNVEV (reference sequence). The CDR3 DNA is TGTGCCAGCAGTTCCCAGGCGGGTACAGGGGGCTACGAGCAGTACTTC. Its protein is CASSSQAGTGGYEQYF.

This clone has more than one count but fewer than ten. The rearrangement links TRBV7-8 to TRBJ1-1, with 10 positions matching TRBD1. Trimming removed 1 base from V and 3 bases from J; junction bases left unmatched: 11. There are 18 residues in the CDR3. The V gene's germline CDR1 is SGHVS and CDR2 FQNEAQ. The CDR3 reads CASSLGTGGFSEDTEAFF. The CDR3 DNA sequence: TGTGCCAGCAGCTTAGGGACAGGGGGGTTTAGTGAGGACACTGAAGCTTTCTTT.

The rearrangement uses TRBV2 and TRBJ2-7; TRBD1 might be the D (6 bases). CDR3 length: 13 residues. With 4 bases removed from V and 2 bases from J, the gap between germline ends came to 9 bases. The germline CDR1 and CDR2 sequences are SNHLY and FYNNEI. The DNA of the CDR3 is TGTGCCAGCAGTGTGGACAGAACCTACGAGCAGTACTTC. This sequence encodes CASSVDRTYEQYF.

The chain is built from TRBV7-4 and TRBJ1-4, with TRBD1 identical over 7 bases. Per the germline V gene, CDR1 is SGHVT and CDR2 is SQSDAQ. V lost 3 bases and J lost 9; bases outside the gene matches: 13. CDR3 size: 16 residues. The CDR3 loop reads CASSFGPGQYMKKLFF. In DNA, the CDR3 is TGTGCCAGCAGCTTCGGACCGGGACAGTACATGAAAAAACTGTTTTTT.

The chain couples TRBV5-1 to TRBJ1-4; 7 bases are a match to TRBD1. The length of the CDR3 is 14 residues. V lost 4 bases to trimming and J lost 4 bases; unmatched junction nucleotides: 4. Germline V lookup: CDR1 SGHRS, CDR2 YFSETQ. CDR3 amino acids: CASSIQGFNEKLFF. DNA for the CDR3: TGCGCCAGCAGCATACAGGGGTTTAATGAAAAACTGTTTTTT. Drawing the rest from reference TRBV5-1 and TRBJ1-4, the complete variable domain is KAGVTQTPRYLIKTRGQQVTLSCSPISGHRSVSWYQQTPGQGLQFLFEYFSETQRNKGNFPGRFSGRQFSNSRSEMNVSTLELGDSALYLCASSIQGFNEKLFFGSGTQLSVL.

This clone was picked up a small number of times. The chain joins TRBV5-4 to TRBJ1-2; 9 bases map to TRBD1. Germline CDR1 is SGHNT and CDR2 is YYREEE (reference sequence). With V trimmed by 4 bases and J by 2 bases, 6 bases remained unmatched. This CDR3 region has 15 residues. The CDR3 DNA sequence: TGTGCCAGCAGCGAAAACAGGGGGCAAAACTATGGCTACACCTTC. Protein: CASSENRGQNYGYTF.

This clone showed up just once. The V and J genes are TRBV9 and TRBJ1-2, with TRBD1 matching 9 bases. V shed 4 bases, J shed 8 bases, and the junction held 18 bases outside the gene matches. This CDR3 contains 17 residues. The germline gives CDR1 SGDLS, CDR2 YYNGEE. CDR3 residues: CASSPMGGQGSFSGYTF. The DNA of the CDR3 is TGTGCCAGCAGCCCAATGGGCGGACAGGGGTCTTTTTCGGGCTACACCTTC.

V and J are TRBV5-4 and TRBJ2-7; the match to TRBD2 covers 10 bases. The V and J ends lost 0 bases and 5 bases, in that order; junction bases with no gene match: 11. The germline V gene has CDR1 SGHNT and CDR2 YYREEE (reference sequence). The CDR3 sequence is 17 residues long. The CDR3 is CASSLARLAGVLHEQYF. CDR3 nucleotide sequence: TGTGCCAGCAGCTTGGCGCGGCTAGCGGGAGTTCTACACGAGCAGTACTTC.

The table lists this clone with a count of one. The chain is built from TRBV18 and TRBJ2-7; 8 bases are a match to TRBD2. The J segment lost 0 bases and the V segment lost 1 base, leaving 5 bases of the junction unmatched. Germline loops: CDR1 KGHSH, CDR2 LQKENI. CDR3 length: 16 amino acids. CDR3 in amino acids: CASSPRVLAVSYEQYF. The CDR3 nucleotides read TGTGCCAGCTCACCACGAGTACTAGCGGTCTCCTACGAGCAGTACTTC. The full variable domain, rest sourced from reference TRBV18 and TRBJ2-7, is NAGVMQNPRHLVRRRGQEARLRCSPMKGHSHVYWYRQLPEEGLKFMVYLQKENIIDESGMPKERFSAEFPKEGPSILRIQQVVRGDSAAYFCASSPRVLAVSYEQYFGPGTRLTVT.

The chain joins TRBV18 to TRBJ2-7; 8 nucleotides line up with TRBD1. Trimming took 4 bases from V and 1 from J; bases not matched to a gene: 9. This CDR3 has 16 amino acids. Germline-derived CDR1 and CDR2 are KGHSH and LQKENI. The CDR3 DNA reads as TGTGCCAGCTCACTTAGCCGGGACAGGTCGTCCTACGAGCAGTACTTC. Amino acid sequence: CASSLSRDRSSYEQYF. Complete variable domain (other parts from reference TRBV18 and TRBJ2-7): NAGVMQNPRHLVRRRGQEARLRCSPMKGHSHVYWYRQLPEEGLKFMVYLQKENIIDESGMPKERFSAEFPKEGPSILRIQQVVRGDSAAYFCASSLSRDRSSYEQYFGPGTRLTVT.

In its sample, this clone was seen a few times. This chain links TRBV7-2 with TRBJ2-3, with 7 bases aligning to TRBD2. Germline trimming cut 0 bases from V and 1 base from J; bases unmatched to any gene: 4. Per the germline V gene, CDR1 is SGHTA and CDR2 is FQGNSA. The CDR3 totals 16 residues. The DNA of the CDR3 is TGTGCCAGCAGCTTAGCGCTGGGGGGGGGCACAGATACGCAGTATTTT. It is translated as CASSLALGGGTDTQYF.

The chain joins TRBV7-2 to TRBJ1-2, with TRBD1 matching 7 bases. The CDR3 is made up of 15 amino acids. Germline-derived CDR1 and CDR2 are SGHTA and FQGNSA. V was pared by 3 bases and J by 7 bases, with 11 bases of the junction left unmatched. For the CDR3, the DNA is TGTGCCAGCAGCTTTGTAACAGGGGAAGGAGGTGGCTACACCTTC. It translates to CASSFVTGEGGGYTF.

This rearrangement joins TRBV11-1 to TRBJ2-1, with 14 positions matching TRBD2. V lost 4 bases, J lost 6 bases, and 5 bases stayed unmatched. The CDR3 has 16 amino acids. Germline assignment: CDR1 SGHAT and CDR2 FQDESV (reference sequence). The CDR3 reads CASSSAGLAGVNEQFF. The CDR3 DNA follows: TGTGCCAGCAGCTCAGCGGGACTAGCGGGAGTCAATGAGCAGTTCTTC.

The J gene is TRBJ2-3, the V gene TRBV30; D ambiguous. Germline CDR1 reads GTSNPN; CDR2 reads SVGIG (reference sequence). The germline V and J ends were trimmed by 0 bases and 0 bases, with 10 bases remaining between them. CDR3 length: 15 residues. CDR3 nucleotide sequence: TGTGCCTGGAGTGTGGCTTTCTCTAGCACAGATACGCAGTATTTT. Translation gives CAWSVAFSSTDTQYF.

CDR3 region: CASSLAQGRWTEAFF. As DNA, the CDR3 is TGTGCCAGCAGCTTAGCCCAGGGCCGGTGGACTGAAGCTTTCTTT. The rearrangement links TRBV7-9 to TRBJ1-1; D perhaps matches TRBD1 (5 bases). CDR1 and CDR2 (germline): SEHNR, FQNEAQ (reference sequence). V was shortened by 0 bases and J by 5 bases, with 13 bases between the two germline ends. The CDR3 is made up of 15 amino acids.

Comment on this clone: Additional DNA sequences in this sample encode the identical CDR3. The chain employs TRBV6-1 and TRBJ2-1; D might be TRBD1 (6 bases). Between the trimmed V and J ends, which lost 7 bases and 3 bases, there was a span of 13 bases. The germline V gene encodes CDR1 MNHNS and CDR2 SASEGT. CDR3 size: 14 residues. This CDR3 reads CASKRDTNYNEQFF. For the CDR3, the DNA is TGTGCCAGCAAACGGGACACCAACTACAATGAGCAGTTCTTC.

The chain carries TRBV6-1 and TRBJ2-1; 10 bases agree with TRBD2. V shed 8 bases, J shed 3 bases, and the junction held 7 bases outside the gene matches. Looked up from germline, CDR1 is MNHNS and CDR2 is SASEGT. The CDR3 covers 15 residues. CDR3: CASQQSSGSYNEQFF. CDR3 nucleotides: TGTGCCAGCCAACAATCTAGCGGGAGCTACAATGAGCAGTTCTTC.